The entry below describes one TCR beta chain. Germline V gives CDR1 SNHLY, CDR2 FYNNEI. The CDR3 runs 15 residues. Trimming removed 6 bases from V and 6 bases from J; junction bases left unmatched: 8. This sample is drawn from a study of blood T cell repertoires in COVID-19. Study in general: The United States, Italy and Spain provided the acute and convalescent COVID-19 samples. Sample material is recorded as cDNA or gDNA derived from T cells, B-cell-depleted T cells, or PBMCs.

Per the original methods: Researchers report that nucleated cell counts were estimated from reference gene primer amplification. Method: immunoSEQ multiplex PCR; TCRdb's copy keeps in-frame clones and lacks some. D and trimming were read from the DNA, whereas the V and J calls and clone size are those reported in that table. This sample yields about 80,000 clones, of which around 80% are seen a single time; 30% to 40% belongs to the top ten. This sequence was found in a woman aged 70-85 years with acute or convalescent COVID-19. The chain recombines TRBV2 with TRBJ2-2; 9 bases agree with TRBD1. The sample taken for sequencing was peripheral blood. The CDR3 sequence: CASRAGTGQAGELFF. The CDR3 nucleotides read TGTGCCAGCAGGGCCGGGACAGGGCAGGCCGGGGAGCTGTTTTTT.